The rows below give T cell receptor beta chains drawn from one sample of a study of cytomegalovirus exposure and HLA in healthy donors. Method: immunoSEQ multiplex PCR; TCRdb's copy keeps in-frame clones and lacks some. Here the sample spans 100,000 to 150,000 clones, 60% to 85% being singletons. Sequenced: PBMCs. Source of these receptors: a woman between 40 and 55 years old in good health and CMV-seronegative. Each CDR3 is given with its conserved first and last residue. The D gene is left open where the match is weak. Expanded clones get a size class; other rows say once, few or many, or leave the size out.

size	J	V	D	CDR3	DNA
.	TRBJ2-2	TRBV5-1	TRBD2	CASSLGTSGTFVGELFF	TGCGCCAGCAGCTTGGGGACTAGCGGAACCTTTGTCGGGGAGCTGTTTTTT
.	TRBJ2-7	TRBV23-1	TRBD2	CASKGPGGSWTRSSYEQYF	TGCGCCAGCAAGGGTCCCGGGGGGAGTTGGACTAGAAGCTCCTACGAGCAGTACTTC
.	TRBJ1-4	TRBV4-2	TRBD1	CASSRDRSNEKLFF	TGTGCCAGCAGCCGGGACAGGTCTAATGAAAAACTGTTTTTT
few	TRBJ2-3	TRBV6-1	.	CASSGTRGGGDTQYF	TGTGCCAGCAGTGGGACCAGGGGAGGGGGAGATACGCAGTATTTT
.	TRBJ2-2	TRBV7-9	.	CSSSLATTKQSTGELFF	TGTTCCAGCAGCTTAGCGACGACGAAACAGAGCACCGGGGAGCTGTTTTTT
.	TRBJ2-7	TRBV11-2	.	CASSLTPPIGPYEQYF	TGTGCCAGCAGCTTAACCCCCCCTATTGGTCCCTACGAGCAGTACTTC
.	TRBJ2-3	TRBV28	.	CASSHLATDTQYF	TGTGCCAGCAGCCACCTAGCGACAGATACGCAGTATTTT
.	TRBJ2-7	TRBV27	TRBD2	CASRTPRGGGQRYEQYF	TGTGCCAGCAGAACCCCTCGCGGGGGGGGGCAGCGCTACGAGCAGTACTTC
.	TRBJ2-3	TRBV9	.	CASSPSSSTDTQYF	TGTGCCAGCAGTCCCTCGAGTAGCACAGATACGCAGTATTTT
.	TRBJ2-2	TRBV29-1	TRBD1	CSVKGQTSTGELFF	TGCAGCGTTAAGGGACAGACAAGCACCGGGGAGCTGTTTTTT
.	TRBJ1-5	TRBV10-1	.	CASSESTEGPNQPQHF	TGCGCCAGCAGTGAGTCTACGGAGGGACCCAATCAGCCCCAGCATTTT
once	TRBJ2-5	TRBV5-1	.	CASRLQVGETQYF	TGCGCCAGCAGGCTACAGGTTGGGGAGACCCAGTACTTC
.	TRBJ1-2	TRBV10-1	.	CASRMTTGPRPF	TGCGCCAGCAGGATGACGACAGGACCCCGGCCCTTC
.	TRBJ2-2	TRBV9	.	CASSVSTGELFF	TGTGCCAGCAGCGTTTCGACCGGGGAGCTGTTTTTT
.	TRBJ1-2	TRBV19	TRBD1	CASSITTGNYGYTF	TGTGCCAGTAGTATAACGACAGGGAACTATGGCTACACCTTC
once	TRBJ2-7	TRBV28	.	CASSPPGPLTYEQYF	TGTGCCAGCAGCCCCCCCGGTCCCCTTACCTACGAGCAGTACTTC
.	TRBJ2-6	TRBV23-1	TRBD1	CASSPQRSGTGGYGANVLTF	TGCGCCAGCAGTCCTCAGCGATCTGGGACAGGGGGCTATGGGGCCAACGTCCTGACTTTC
.	TRBJ2-7	TRBV7-2	TRBD2	CASSLRRENEQYF	TGTGCCAGCAGCTTAAGGCGGGAGAACGAGCAGTACTTC
.	TRBJ2-4	TRBV28	TRBD1	CASTYSGTGKNIQYF	TGTGCCAGCACCTACTCCGGGACAGGGAAAAACATTCAGTACTTC
.	TRBJ2-5	TRBV5-1	.	CASSITGFGEETQYF	TGCGCCAGCAGCATCACAGGGTTTGGCGAAGAGACCCAGTACTTC
few	TRBJ2-7	TRBV4-1	.	CASSQVTTSAPYEQYF	TGCGCCAGCAGCCAAGTCACTACCTCAGCCCCCTACGAGCAGTACTTC
.	TRBJ1-2	TRBV7-9	.	CSSSWADNGYTF	TGTTCCAGCAGCTGGGCAGACAATGGCTACACCTTC
few	TRBJ1-1	TRBV10-3	TRBD1	CAISELRQGRLNTEAFF	TGTGCCATCAGTGAGCTGCGACAGGGTAGGTTGAACACTGAAGCTTTCTTT
few	TRBJ2-5	TRBV19	.	CASSLQFQETQYF	TGTGCCAGTAGTCTACAGTTCCAAGAGACCCAGTACTTC
.	TRBJ2-5	TRBV28	TRBD1	CASSFDRGRGTQYF	TGTGCCAGCAGTTTCGACAGGGGGAGGGGGACCCAGTACTTC
.	TRBJ2-7	TRBV7-3	TRBD1	CASSLTGQGDYEQYF	TGTGCCAGCAGCTTAACCGGACAGGGAGACTACGAGCAGTACTTC
.	TRBJ2-1	TRBV28	TRBD2	CASSRTSGGDNEQFF	TGTGCCAGCAGCCGGACTAGCGGGGGAGACAATGAGCAGTTCTTC
.	TRBJ2-7	TRBV19	.	CASSYLGGLGGEQYF	TGTGCCAGTAGCTATCTCGGGGGGCTTGGGGGCGAGCAGTACTTC
.	TRBJ2-4	TRBV5-8	.	CASSSQGFTRGNIQYF	TGTGCCAGCAGCTCGCAGGGGTTCACCCGAGGGAACATTCAGTACTTC
.	TRBJ2-7	TRBV5-1	TRBD2	CASSLTLAGVPYEQYF	TGCGCCAGCAGCTTGACGTTAGCGGGAGTCCCCTACGAGCAGTACTTC
.	TRBJ2-3	TRBV21-1	.	CASSRGGHTQYF	TGTGCCAGCAGCAGAGGAGGGCATACGCAGTATTTT
.	TRBJ2-1	TRBV4-1	TRBD1	CASSHLGRGSYNEQFF	TGCGCCAGCAGCCATTTGGGCAGGGGGTCCTACAATGAGCAGTTCTTC
.	TRBJ1-1	TRBV2	TRBD1	CASSLPTGAEAFF	TGTGCCAGCAGTCTGCCGACAGGGGCTGAAGCTTTCTTT
.	TRBJ2-7	TRBV7-6	TRBD1	CASSQGQGFTYEQYF	TGTGCCAGCAGCCAGGGACAGGGATTCACCTACGAGCAGTACTTC
.	TRBJ1-5	TRBV11-2	.	CASRAGYNQPQHF	TGTGCCAGCAGAGCAGGGTACAATCAGCCCCAGCATTTT
few	TRBJ1-4	TRBV7-8	.	CASSLAVSGKLFF	TGTGCCAGCAGCTTAGCGGTCTCCGGTAAACTGTTTTTT
.	TRBJ2-3	TRBV13	.	CASSSMDRLGGPGTDTQYF	TGTGCCAGCAGCTCGATGGACCGACTTGGAGGGCCGGGGACAGATACGCAGTATTTT
.	TRBJ2-3	TRBV2	.	CASSAQGGVTDTQYF	TGTGCCAGCAGTGCACAGGGTGGGGTCACAGATACGCAGTATTTT
.	TRBJ2-5	TRBV28	TRBD2	CASSKLAGAPQETQYF	TGTGCCAGCAGTAAGCTAGCGGGAGCCCCCCAAGAGACCCAGTACTTC
.	TRBJ2-7	TRBV7-8	.	CASSHWASTLYEQYF	TGTGCCAGCAGCCATTGGGCTTCTACTCTCTACGAGCAGTACTTC
.	TRBJ2-2	TRBV10-1	.	CASSSLLTDHGELFF	TGCGCCAGCAGTTCCCTCTTGACAGACCACGGGGAGCTGTTTTTT
.	TRBJ1-1	TRBV28	.	CASSLRQGAEAFF	TGTGCCAGCAGTTTACGCCAGGGTGCTGAAGCTTTCTTT
few	TRBJ2-7	TRBV5-4	TRBD2	CASSGGTSGRGPYEQYF	TGTGCCAGCAGCGGGGGGACTAGCGGGAGAGGACCCTACGAGCAGTACTTC
once	TRBJ1-6	TRBV19	.	CATTRQYNSPLHF	TGTGCCACCACGCGACAGTATAATTCACCCCTCCACTTT
.	TRBJ1-3	TRBV5-1	TRBD1	CASSLDGTGSGNTIYF	TGCGCCAGCAGCTTAGATGGGACAGGCTCTGGAAACACCATATATTTT
.	TRBJ2-5	TRBV6-5	.	CASSYASPQETQYF	TGTGCCAGCAGTTACGCGTCCCCACAAGAGACCCAGTACTTC
.	TRBJ2-2	TRBV5-1	.	CASSSLAPSGGELFF	TGCGCCAGCAGCTCCCTAGCCCCTTCGGGCGGGGAGCTGTTTTTT
.	TRBJ2-5	TRBV5-4	TRBD1	CASSPGQAKYQETQYF	TGTGCCAGCAGCCCGGGACAGGCCAAGTACCAAGAGACCCAGTACTTC
.	TRBJ2-7	TRBV5-1	TRBD2	CASSLGGSGSLNEQYF	TGCGCCAGCAGCTTGGGGGGTAGCGGGAGTCTAAACGAGCAGTACTTC